The 10 T cell receptor beta chains listed next were all sequenced from one sample in a study of PD-1 blockade in classical Hodgkin lymphoma. Method: immunoSEQ multiplex PCR; TCRdb's copy keeps in-frame clones and lacks some. The sample consists of some 11,000 clones, 80% of them appearing once. With no exception, relapse followed autologous stem cell transplantation in all patients, and brentuximab vedotin exposure varied. Sequenced material: peripheral blood mononuclear cells (PBMCs), taken before the second cycle of nivolumab. All receptors derive from a human donor with classical Hodgkin lymphoma.

This clone was observed a handful of times. The V gene is TRBV5-6, the J gene TRBJ1-5, with D possibly TRBD1 on 5 matching bases. V was clipped by 0 bases and J by 5 bases, with 9 bases between them. The germline V gene has CDR1 SGHDT and CDR2 YYEEEE. This CDR3 comprises 14 residues. CDR3 coding DNA: TGTGCCAGCAGCTTGGGGCTGGGGGATCAGCCCCAGCATTTT. The encoded protein is CASSLGLGDQPQHF.

This sequence joins TRBV18 and TRBJ2-5; tentative D call: TRBD1 (6 bases). This CDR3 spans 15 amino acids. V was clipped by 3 bases and J by 4 bases, with 15 bases between them. Germline CDR1 reads KGHSH; CDR2 reads LQKENI. The CDR3 region has the DNA TGTGCCAGCTCACCGATCGCACAGGGAACAGAGACCCAGTACTTC. Translating it yields CASSPIAQGTETQYF.

The chain links TRBV27 to TRBJ1-2, with D possibly being TRBD1 (6 bases). This CDR3 region has 13 residues. Per germline, CDR1 MNHEY and CDR2 SMNVEV (reference sequence). The V and J ends lost 7 bases and 11 bases respectively, with 20 bases between them. CDR3 sequence reads: CASKDRKADSYTF. The CDR3 DNA is TGTGCCAGCAAGGACAGAAAGGCTGACTCGTACACCTTC.

J is TRBJ1-4 and V is TRBV2; D possibly corresponds to TRBD1 (6 bases). The germline CDR1 and CDR2 sequences are SNHLY and FYNNEI. Trimming took 6 bases from V and 3 from J, leaving 14 bases between them. The length of the CDR3 is 15 residues. CDR3 nucleotide sequence: TGTGCCAGCAGCGACCAGGGGCGACCTAATGAAAAACTGTTTTTT. Its protein is CASSDQGRPNEKLFF.

The V gene is TRBV4-1, the J gene TRBJ1-1; D is perhaps TRBD1 (5 bases). Germline V gives CDR1 MGHRA, CDR2 YSYEKL. This CDR3 has 11 amino acids. Trimming removed 4 bases at V and 11 bases at J, with 11 bases between. CDR3: CASSRGSGAFF. CDR3 DNA: TGCGCCAGCAGCCGGGGGAGTGGCGCTTTCTTT.

The V gene is TRBV25-1, the J gene TRBJ1-2, with D unresolved. Germline loops: CDR1 MGHDK, CDR2 SYGVNS. The CDR3 loop spans 13 amino acids. Trimming shortened V by 0 bases and J by 3 bases, and 5 bases separated the two germline ends. The CDR3 DNA is TGTGCCAGCAGTGAATATTGGGACTATGGCTACACCTTC. As protein: CASSEYWDYGYTF.

The J gene is TRBJ2-6, the V gene TRBV7-9; TRBD2 matches at 7 bases. The germline V gene encodes CDR1 SEHNR and CDR2 FQNEAQ (reference sequence). The J segment lost 0 bases and the V segment lost 5 bases, leaving 10 bases of the junction unmatched. The CDR3 is 18 residues long. For the CDR3, the DNA is TGTGCCAGCAGCCGTCCCTGGGCGGGGGTCTCTGGGGCCAACGTCCTGACTTTC. Its protein product is CASSRPWAGVSGANVLTF.

This clone was seen a handful of times. The V call is TRBV6-1, the J call TRBJ2-4, with 7 nucleotides matching TRBD2. The CDR3 is 15 residues long. V was clipped by 6 bases and J by 2 bases; unmatched bases: 7. Looked up from germline, CDR1 is MNHNS and CDR2 is SASEGT. The CDR3 loop reads CASRDSGTTKNIQYF. The CDR3 DNA sequence: TGTGCCAGCAGGGATTCCGGGACTACCAAAAACATTCAGTACTTC.

The chain uses TRBV7-8 and TRBJ2-4; D not resolved. This CDR3 comprises 15 residues. Germline CDR1 is SGHVS and CDR2 is FQNEAQ. Trimming shortened V by 2 bases and J by 0 bases, and 8 bases separated the two germline ends. CDR3 amino acids: CASSLPLIAKNIQYF. CDR3 coding DNA: TGTGCCAGCAGCTTACCTTTAATAGCCAAAAACATTCAGTACTTC.

This clone was seen only a few times. The chain is built from TRBV28 and TRBJ1-4, with 7 bases identical to TRBD1. The germline V gene encodes CDR1 MDHEN and CDR2 SYDVKM. The V segment lost 7 bases and the J segment 4 bases; nucleotides outside the gene matches: 3. CDR3 length: 13 residues. CDR3 DNA sequence: TGTGCCAGCACAGGGACAGTTAATGAAAAACTGTTTTTT. It specifies CASTGTVNEKLFF.